Included here is one TCR beta chain sequence, with context. V lost 6 bases and J lost 0, with 11 bases in between. The CDR3 loop spans 14 amino acids. Germline V gene sequence: CDR1 SGHAT, CDR2 FQNNGV. Adults of Caucasian background living in Nashville, Tennessee made up all donors. The CD4+ fraction was divided into a CD45RA+ naive subset and a CD45RA-negative memory subset. The data derive from a study of shared clonotypes between healthy human individuals. Study at large: CD4 naive and CD4 memory each took three plates per donor, while CD8 naive took two and CD8 memory one.

Data came from immunoSEQ multiplex PCR; TCRdb stores just in-frame clones and leaves some out. The data hold roughly 1,500,000 clones, with 98% observed a single time. Sequencing input: naive CD4+ T cells sorted from blood. Documented subset: CD45RA+ positively selected. This TCR derives from a man aged 25-40 years in good health. The J gene is TRBJ1-1, the V gene TRBV11-2; no definite D call. CDR3 sequence reads: CASSSQTLNTEAFF. The CDR3 DNA is TGTGCCAGCAGTTCACAGACCCTGAACACTGAAGCTTTCTTT.